This T cell receptor (beta chain) came from a study of cytomegalovirus exposure and HLA in healthy donors. Using immunoSEQ multiplex PCR, the repertoire was profiled, and TCRdb retains in-frame clones only, with some absent. The repertoire includes 100,000 to 150,000 clones, roughly 94% of them detected once, and over 1% sits in the top ten. V gave up 5 bases and J gave up 3 bases, with 10 bases separating them. The V gene's germline CDR1 is MNHNY and CDR2 SVGAGI (reference sequence). The CDR3 runs to 14 residues. Sequenced: PBMCs. This receptor was taken from a woman between 18 and 29 years old in good health and CMV-seronegative. The rearrangement uses TRBV6-6 and TRBJ2-2; possibly TRBD2 for D (5 bases). The CDR3 DNA is TGTGCCAGCAGTACCGGGATCTACACCGGGGAGCTGTTTTTT. Amino acid sequence: CASSTGIYTGELFF.